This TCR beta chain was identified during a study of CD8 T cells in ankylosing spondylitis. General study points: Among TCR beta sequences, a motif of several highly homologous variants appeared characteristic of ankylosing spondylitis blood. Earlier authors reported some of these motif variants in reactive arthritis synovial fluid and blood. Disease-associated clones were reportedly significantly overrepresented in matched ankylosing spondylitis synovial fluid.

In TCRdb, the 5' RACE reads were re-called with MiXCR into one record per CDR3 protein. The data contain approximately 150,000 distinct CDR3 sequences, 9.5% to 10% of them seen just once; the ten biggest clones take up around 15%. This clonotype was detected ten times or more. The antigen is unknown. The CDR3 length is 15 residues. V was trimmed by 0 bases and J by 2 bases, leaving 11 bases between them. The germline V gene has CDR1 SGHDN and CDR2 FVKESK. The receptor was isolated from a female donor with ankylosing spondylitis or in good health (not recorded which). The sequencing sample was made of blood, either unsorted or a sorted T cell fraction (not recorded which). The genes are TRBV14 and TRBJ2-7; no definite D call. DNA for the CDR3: TGTGCCAGCAGCCAAGATTCGTCCTTGACCTACGAGCAGTACTTC. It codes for CASSQDSSLTYEQYF.